This entry lists 24 T cell receptor beta chains sequenced from one sample in a study of T-cell memory formation after mild COVID-19. Using its own MiXCR run on the 5' RACE reads, TCRdb lists one record per CDR3 protein. Of about 560,000 distinct CDR3 sequences in the sample, roughly 18% were seen once. Sequencing input: PBMCs or a T cell subset sorted from them (not recorded which). The receptors here all came from an adult woman who had mild COVID-19 (a few samples of this study predate the infection). Cell type and time point are not known.

The rearrangement joins TRBV6-5 to TRBJ1-2; D is unclear. From germline, CDR1 is MNHEY and CDR2 SVGAGI. With 6 bases removed from V and 4 bases from J, the gap between germline ends came to 9 bases. The CDR3 runs to 12 residues. The CDR3: CASRGEIYGYTF. CDR3 nucleotide sequence: TGTGCCAGCAGGGGAGAAATCTATGGCTACACCTTC.

The table lists this clonotype with a count of one. The chain has TRBV7-8 and TRBJ1-5; possibly TRBD1 for D (6 bases). The CDR3 is 15 residues long. Germline CDR1 reads SGHVS; CDR2 reads FQNEAQ. V shed 7 bases and J shed 4 bases, with 17 bases lying between them. The CDR3 here is CASNPEAGENQPQHF. CDR3 nucleotides: TGTGCCAGCAACCCCGAGGCAGGGGAAAATCAGCCCCAGCATTTT.

This chain uses TRBV5-6 with TRBJ1-1, with D possibly matching TRBD1 (6 bases). The V end lost 5 bases, the J end lost 3 bases, and 11 bases lay between the germline ends. Germline loops: CDR1 SGHDT, CDR2 YYEEEE. This CDR3 spans 13 amino acids. CDR3 sequence: CASSTGRHTEAFF. The DNA of the CDR3 is TGTGCCAGCAGTACAGGGCGGCACACTGAAGCTTTCTTT.

This clonotype appeared a few times. The rearrangement links TRBV20-1 to TRBJ2-3, with 10 bases matching TRBD2. CDR1 is DFQATT, CDR2 SNEGSKA, per germline (reference sequence). The ends lost 6 bases at V and 8 bases at J; junction bases unmatched: 8. This CDR3 comprises 13 residues. The CDR3, as DNA: TGCAGTGCGCCGGGACTAGCGACCGCTACGCAGTATTTT. This encodes CSAPGLATATQYF.

V and J are TRBV14 and TRBJ2-3; D is undetermined. Germline V lookup: CDR1 SGHDN, CDR2 FVKESK. The CDR3 is 13 residues long. Trimming removed 4 bases at V and 4 bases at J, with 9 bases between. CDR3 sequence: CASSRQPADTQYF. Here the CDR3 DNA reads TGTGCCAGCAGCCGCCAGCCAGCAGATACGCAGTATTTT.

The V and J genes are TRBV20-1 and TRBJ2-1, with 7 bases identical to TRBD2. Germline-derived CDR1 and CDR2 are DFQATT and SNEGSKA (reference sequence). V lost 4 bases, J lost 2 bases, and 8 bases stayed unmatched. The CDR3 contains 15 residues. The DNA for the CDR3 is TGCAGTGCTATACCTACTAGCGCGGCCTACAATGAGCAGTTCTTC. Amino acid sequence: CSAIPTSAAYNEQFF.

This clonotype was detected only a few times. This chain joins TRBV4-1 and TRBJ2-5; D ambiguous. The CDR3 has 15 residues. Between the trimmed V and J ends, which lost 4 bases and 1 base, there was a span of 13 bases. Looked up from germline, CDR1 is MGHRA and CDR2 is YSYEKL. CDR3 protein: CASSLEVAAQETQYF. The DNA for the CDR3 is TGCGCCAGCAGCCTCGAGGTGGCAGCCCAAGAGACCCAGTACTTC.

This chain uses TRBV12-3 or TRBV12-4 with TRBJ2-1; D might be TRBD2 (5 bases). The CDR3 loop spans 15 amino acids. Trimming left V 3 bases short and J 4 bases short, with 13 bases between. The CDR3 region has the DNA TGTGCCAGCAGTTTCACGGGGTCGGGGTACAATGAGCAGTTCTTC. This gives the protein CASSFTGSGYNEQFF.

The rearrangement uses TRBV7-2 and TRBJ2-7; either TRBD1 or TRBD2 may supply D (6 bases each). CDR1 is SGHTA and CDR2 is FQGNSA in the germline V gene. Trimming shortened V by 4 bases and J by 4 bases, and 14 bases separated the two germline ends. This CDR3 is built from 14 residues. In DNA, the CDR3 is TGTGCCAGCAGCTACTGGGGGGCAGCTTACGAGCAGTACTTC. Protein product: CASSYWGAAYEQYF.

This clonotype was counted a few times. The rearrangement links TRBV15 to TRBJ2-7, with D possibly called TRBD1 or TRBD2 (5 bases each). The V and J ends lost 0 bases and 2 bases respectively, with 14 bases between them. The CDR3 contains 16 residues. Germline CDR1 LNHNV, CDR2 YYDKDF (reference sequence). In DNA form, the CDR3 reads TGTGCCACCAGCAGAGATCTTGGGACCCCTCCCTACGAGCAGTACTTC. Protein: CATSRDLGTPPYEQYF.

This clonotype has more than one count but fewer than ten. The V gene is TRBV6-8, the J gene TRBJ1-1, with D uncertain. The CDR3 consists of 15 residues. Deletions cut 6 bases from V and 8 bases from J, with 22 bases between. Germline CDR1 is MNHGY and CDR2 is SAAAGT. The CDR3 DNA sequence: TGTGCCAGCAGCTCGACACGGACCTCTCTCGGGGAAGCTTTCTTT. It specifies CASSSTRTSLGEAFF.

This clonotype was counted only a few times. This chain connects TRBV10-3 to TRBJ2-3; D perhaps matches TRBD1 (6 bases). With 6 bases removed from V and 2 bases from J, the gap between germline ends came to 15 bases. The CDR3 has 15 amino acids. Germline V gene data show CDR1 as ENHRY and CDR2 as SYGVKD. Here the CDR3 reads CAIRQGAGATDTQYF. CDR3 nucleotide sequence: TGTGCCATCAGACAGGGCGCCGGGGCCACAGATACGCAGTATTTT.

This clonotype has only a few counts. The V and J genes are TRBV5-1 and TRBJ1-6; perhaps TRBD1 as D (5 bases). V dropped 0 bases and J dropped 9 bases, with 13 bases sitting between them. CDR3 length: 15 residues. Germline V CDR1 and CDR2: SGHRS, YFSETQ. CDR3 amino acids: CASSLAPGSSSPLHF. The CDR3 DNA reads as TGCGCCAGCAGCTTGGCCCCAGGGTCGAGTTCACCCCTCCACTTT.

This chain uses TRBV3-1 with TRBJ2-3; D might be TRBD1 or TRBD2, each matching 5 bases. Germline lookup yields CDR1 LGHDT and CDR2 YNNKEL (reference sequence). Between the trimmed V and J ends, which lost 4 bases and 2 bases, there was a span of 13 bases. The CDR3 runs 15 residues. CDR3: CASSLDGAVTDTQYF. The DNA of the CDR3 is TGTGCCAGCAGCCTGGACGGGGCCGTCACAGATACGCAGTATTTT.

The sample holds a few counts of this clonotype. In DNA, the CDR3 is TGTGCCATTACACGGGATCTGCAAGAGACCCAGTACTTC. Translating gives CAITRDLQETQYF. This rearrangement joins TRBV10-3 to TRBJ2-5; a weak D match, TRBD2 (5 bases). Germline CDR1 and CDR2: ENHRY and SYGVKD. The ends were cut back, 9 bases at V and 2 bases at J, with 13 bases in the middle. This CDR3 spans 13 amino acids.

In its sample, this clonotype was seen many times. CDR3 region: CASSSETMGPTDTQYF. CDR3 nucleotide sequence: TGTGCCAGCTCATCCGAAACCATGGGACCAACAGATACGCAGTATTTT. The rearrangement joins TRBV18 to TRBJ2-3; D may correspond to TRBD1 or TRBD2 (5 bases each). The germline V gene has CDR1 KGHSH and CDR2 LQKENI. The CDR3 is 16 residues long. V lost 5 bases and J lost 3, with 18 bases in between. Using reference TRBV18 and TRBJ2-3 for the parts outside the CDR3, the full variable domain is NAGVMQNPRHLVRRRGQEARLRCSPMKGHSHVYWYRQLPEEGLKFMVYLQKENIIDESGMPKERFSAEFPKEGPSILRIQQVVRGDSAAYFCASSSETMGPTDTQYFGPGTRLTVL.

The rearrangement joins TRBV12-3 or TRBV12-4 to TRBJ2-7; no clear D. The length of the CDR3 is 14 residues. Trimming took off 6 bases at V and 2 bases at J, with 14 bases between the two ends. CDR3 sequence reads: CASSTPLQPYEQYF. The CDR3 DNA sequence: TGTGCCAGCAGCACGCCGCTACAACCCTACGAGCAGTACTTC.

This chain links TRBV7-9 with TRBJ2-1, with 9 bases that match TRBD2. The junction had 9 bases not matched to a gene; V was cut back by 5 bases and J by 4 bases. In germline, CDR1 is SEHNR, CDR2 FQNEAQ (reference sequence). The CDR3 is 16 residues long. This CDR3 reads CASSIYSGRGYNEQFF. CDR3 in DNA: TGTGCCAGCAGCATCTATAGCGGGAGAGGGTACAATGAGCAGTTCTTC.

This clonotype was counted only a few times. This chain uses TRBV7-3 with TRBJ2-3; 9 bases are shared with TRBD1. Germline V CDR1 and CDR2: SGHTA, FQGTGA. The CDR3 length is 15 residues. J lost 4 bases, V lost 1 base, and 3 bases had no gene match. CDR3 residues: CASSLSGDRADTQYF. In nucleotides, the CDR3 is TGTGCCAGCAGCTTAAGCGGGGACAGGGCAGATACGCAGTATTTT.

V usage is TRBV4-1 and J usage is TRBJ2-1; D call uncertain. The germline CDR1 and CDR2 sequences are MGHRA and YSYEKL. V shed 0 bases and J shed 1 base, with 13 bases lying between them. The CDR3 extends over 17 amino acids. The CDR3 sequence: CASSQDDRLVSYNEQFF. The CDR3 region has the DNA TGCGCCAGCAGCCAAGATGACCGGCTAGTTTCCTACAATGAGCAGTTCTTC.

This chain links TRBV12-3 or TRBV12-4 with TRBJ2-1, with D unclear. The germline V and J ends were trimmed by 0 bases and 9 bases, with 3 bases remaining between them. This CDR3 region has 11 residues. CDR3 sequence (DNA): TGTGCCAGCAGTTTAGCGGCTGAGCAGTTCTTC. It translates to CASSLAAEQFF.

In its sample, this clonotype was seen a few times. The chain links TRBV5-4 to TRBJ2-3, with D possibly TRBD1 on 6 matching bases. The CDR3 covers 18 residues. Per the germline V gene, CDR1 is SGHNT and CDR2 is YYREEE (reference sequence). V was cut by 0 bases and J by 0 bases, with 17 bases left in between. The CDR3 DNA follows: TGTGCCAGCAGCTTGGGTGCCTCCGGGACACCTAGCACAGATACGCAGTATTTT. This codes for CASSLGASGTPSTDTQYF.

This clonotype was observed a few times. V usage is TRBV7-6 and J usage is TRBJ2-4; 9 bases are shared with TRBD1. Germline trimming cut 5 bases from V and 0 bases from J; bases unmatched to any gene: 5. The CDR3 runs to 16 residues. From germline, CDR1 is SGHVS and CDR2 FNYEAQ. Here the CDR3 DNA reads TGTGCCAGCAGCCCCACAGGGGGCCTAGCCAAAAACATTCAGTACTTC. This codes for CASSPTGGLAKNIQYF.

The gene calls are TRBV7-8 and TRBJ1-2; 7 bases line up with TRBD1. J lost 2 bases, V lost 5 bases, and 14 bases had no gene match. The CDR3 covers 17 residues. In germline, CDR1 is SGHVS, CDR2 FQNEAQ. The chain's CDR3 is CASSPADRIYGNYGYTF. CDR3 DNA sequence: TGTGCCAGCAGCCCAGCGGACAGGATTTACGGAAACTATGGCTACACCTTC.